Listed below are T cell receptor beta chains from one sample, sequenced in a study of molecular identifiers for immune sequencing clone quantification. TCRdb called the PCR reads again in MiXCR, with one record for every CDR3 protein. The table records 300,000 to 350,000 distinct CDR3 sequences, about 20% of them present only once. The source material was naive CD8+ T cells from blood, with Jurkat cell RNA spiked in. These receptors all stem from a human donor in good health. Some libraries in this study had Jurkat cell RNA spiked in. CDR3s include the opening cysteine and the closing phenylalanine or tryptophan. The D gene is left open where the match is weak. The size entry is marked missing in some rows and otherwise reads once, few, many or a size class.

J gene,V gene,D gene,clone size,CDR3 protein,CDR3 DNA
TRBJ2-2,TRBV19,NA,NA,CASSLPGAGELFF,TGTGCCAGTAGTCTGCCGGGAGCCGGGGAGCTGTTTTTT
TRBJ1-2,TRBV3-1,NA,NA,CASSHPGSGYGYTF,TGTGCCAGCAGCCATCCAGGGTCAGGCTATGGCTACACCTTC
TRBJ1-5,TRBV12-3/TRBV12-4,NA,many,CASSPSGYSNQPQHF,TGTGCCAGCAGTCCTAGTGGGTATAGCAATCAGCCCCAGCATTTT
TRBJ2-2,TRBV7-9,NA,many,CASSLALNTGELFF,TGTGCCAGCAGCTTAGCACTGAACACCGGGGAGCTGTTTTTT
TRBJ2-5,TRBV7-9,NA,NA,CAGSLVGTQEPQETQYF,TGTGCCGGCAGCTTAGTCGGGACACAAGAACCTCAAGAGACCCAGTACTTC
TRBJ2-5,TRBV3-1,NA,few,CASSQDGGSLETQYF,TGTGCCAGCAGCCAAGATGGGGGTAGCCTGGAGACCCAGTACTTC
TRBJ2-5,TRBV5-1,TRBD1,NA,CASSRGDRGLQETQYF,TGCGCCAGCAGCCGGGGGGACAGGGGTCTCCAAGAGACCCAGTACTTC
TRBJ2-7,TRBV5-1,TRBD1,many,CASSLQHFGQGDDEQYF,TGCGCCAGCAGCTTACAGCATTTCGGACAGGGGGACGACGAGCAGTACTTC
TRBJ2-2,TRBV5-5,NA,many,CASKQGYTGELFF,TGTGCCAGCAAGCAGGGGTACACCGGGGAGCTGTTTTTT
TRBJ2-2,TRBV9,NA,many,CASSPMLGVLAGELFF,TGTGCCAGCAGCCCTATGTTAGGGGTGCTCGCCGGGGAGCTGTTTTTT
TRBJ1-4,TRBV2,TRBD1,many,CASSEWTGNNEKLFF,TGTGCCAGCAGTGAATGGACAGGGAATAATGAAAAACTGTTTTTT
TRBJ1-5,TRBV28,NA,NA,CASSFRAENPNQPQHF,TGTGCCAGCAGTTTCCGGGCAGAGAACCCCAATCAGCCCCAGCATTTT
TRBJ2-7,TRBV30,NA,NA,CAWSAGLLSAYYEQYF,TGTGCCTGGAGTGCCGGTTTGTTAAGCGCGTACTACGAGCAGTACTTC
TRBJ1-4,TRBV7-9,TRBD1,many,CASSSQLQGAINEKLFF,TGTGCCAGCAGCTCCCAATTACAGGGGGCCATTAATGAAAAACTGTTTTTT
TRBJ2-7,TRBV11-2,NA,many,CASSFYQGYEQYF,TGTGCCAGCAGCTTTTATCAGGGGTACGAGCAGTACTTC
TRBJ2-1,TRBV29-1,TRBD2,many,CSVEDGGANYNEQFF,TGCAGCGTTGAAGACGGGGGGGCAAATTACAATGAGCAGTTCTTC
TRBJ2-3,TRBV5-4,NA,many,CASSFGSGLSADTQYF,TGTGCCAGCAGCTTTGGTAGCGGCCTTAGCGCAGATACGCAGTATTTT
TRBJ2-1,TRBV2,NA,many,CASSEDPRPSYNEQFF,TGTGCCAGCAGTGAGGACCCTCGGCCCTCCTACAATGAGCAGTTCTTC
TRBJ2-7,TRBV11-2,TRBD2,many,CASSLDPGGAYEQYF,TGTGCCAGCAGCTTAGACCCGGGGGGTGCCTACGAGCAGTACTTC
TRBJ2-1,TRBV5-6,TRBD1,many,CASSSSFGTGAYNEQFF,TGTGCCAGCAGCTCAAGTTTTGGGACAGGGGCCTACAATGAGCAGTTCTTC